This T cell receptor beta chain was captured in a study of T cell responses to AZD1222 COVID-19 vaccine. For this clone: Antigen unknown.

Study-wide results and caveats: Clonal diversity may have been underestimated, and the donors were mostly white British, with more females than males. Samples come after the peak T cell response, not at day 14.

The CDR3 runs to 15 residues. Germline V CDR1 and CDR2: MDHEN, SYDVKM. V shed 4 bases and J 7 bases; nucleotides not matched to a gene: 8. Sequencing used immunoSEQ multiplex PCR; TCRdb keeps in-frame clones, though not all of them. The table includes 150,000 to 200,000 clones, about 89% detected once. The rearrangement uses TRBV28 and TRBJ1-4; 8 positions match TRBD1. Sequenced here: peripheral blood, sampled on day 0 of MenACWY control vaccination. This TCR was sampled from an adult in good health. CDR3 coding DNA: TGTGCCAGCAGTTCCCAGGGGGCCCGGTCTGAAAAACTGTTTTTT. Residues: CASSSQGARSEKLFF.